A selection of T cell receptor beta chains follows, all from one sample in a study of blood T cell repertoires in COVID-19. Measured with immunoSEQ multiplex PCR; TCRdb has only the in-frame clones, and not every one. Of 350,000 to 400,000 clones detected, roughly nine tenths appear once; the ten largest clones hold 0.8% to 0.9%. Material for sequencing was PBMCs or T cells enriched from blood (not recorded which). Receptor source: a woman aged 40 to 50 who had been exposed to COVID-19. The CDR3 runs from the conserved cysteine through the conserved F or W. The D gene is left open where the match is weak.

D gene: -
V gene: TRBV19
J gene: TRBJ1-4
CDR3 DNA: TGTGCCAGTAGTATCGATACTTTGTCTAATGAAAAACTGTTTTTT
CDR3 protein: CASSIDTLSNEKLFF

D gene: -
V gene: TRBV3-1/TRBV3-2
J gene: TRBJ1-2
CDR3 DNA: TGTGCCAGCAGCCCCCTCAGGACTGGGGTTTTGAAGGTCAGATATGGCTACACCTTC
CDR3 protein: CASSPLRTGVLKVRYGYTF

D gene: -
V gene: TRBV19
J gene: TRBJ1-6
CDR3 DNA: TGTGCCAGTAGTGCTACAGGGAATTCACCCCTCCACTTT
CDR3 protein: CASSATGNSPLHF

D gene: -
V gene: TRBV6-5
J gene: TRBJ1-2
CDR3 DNA: TGTGCCAGCAGTCCCTCGGGGAGGGATGGCTACACCTTC
CDR3 protein: CASSPSGRDGYTF

D gene: TRBD1
V gene: TRBV5-1
J gene: TRBJ1-5
CDR3 DNA: TGCGCCAGCAGCTTAGACAGGGGCCCCAATCAGCCCCAGCATTTT
CDR3 protein: CASSLDRGPNQPQHF

D gene: -
V gene: TRBV24-1
J gene: TRBJ1-1
CDR3 DNA: TGTGCCACCAGTGACAGAACCCTCTCTGAAGCTTTCTTT
CDR3 protein: CATSDRTLSEAFF

D gene: -
V gene: TRBV5-1
J gene: TRBJ1-1
CDR3 DNA: TGCGCCAGCAGAGAAACAGTAAAAGGTGAAGCTTTCTTT
CDR3 protein: CASRETVKGEAFF

D gene: -
V gene: TRBV4-2
J gene: TRBJ1-1
CDR3 DNA: TGTGCCAGCAGCCAACTGACAGTCAACACTGAAGCTTTCTTT
CDR3 protein: CASSQLTVNTEAFF

D gene: TRBD1
V gene: TRBV9
J gene: TRBJ1-1
CDR3 DNA: TGTGCCAGCAGCTACTCCGGGACAGGGAACACTGAAGCTTTCTTT
CDR3 protein: CASSYSGTGNTEAFF

D gene: -
V gene: TRBV6-5
J gene: TRBJ1-1
CDR3 DNA: TGTGCCAGCAGCTTCGACAGATTGAACACTGAAGCTTTCTTT
CDR3 protein: CASSFDRLNTEAFF

D gene: -
V gene: TRBV5-1
J gene: TRBJ1-1
CDR3 DNA: TGCGCCAGCACCTTGGGGGGTGGGGGCAACACTGAAGCTTTCTTT
CDR3 protein: CASTLGGGGNTEAFF

D gene: TRBD1
V gene: TRBV11-2
J gene: TRBJ2-7
CDR3 DNA: TGTGCCAGCAGCCCTAGGACAGGGCCCTCCTACGAGCAGTACTTC
CDR3 protein: CASSPRTGPSYEQYF

D gene: -
V gene: TRBV2
J gene: TRBJ1-2
CDR3 DNA: TGTGCCAGCAGTGGGCCCGGGAACTATGGCTACACCTTC
CDR3 protein: CASSGPGNYGYTF

D gene: TRBD1
V gene: TRBV7-6
J gene: TRBJ2-5
CDR3 DNA: TGTGCCAGCATCGGACAGGAAGAGACCCAGTACTTC
CDR3 protein: CASIGQEETQYF

D gene: TRBD2
V gene: TRBV5-4
J gene: TRBJ2-3
CDR3 DNA: TGTGCCAGCAGCTACCCGACTAGCGGGGCCACAGATACGCAGTATTTT
CDR3 protein: CASSYPTSGATDTQYF

D gene: TRBD1
V gene: TRBV7-2
J gene: TRBJ1-5
CDR3 DNA: TGTGCCAGCAGCTTAGTAGGACGGACAGGGGGCCAGCCCCAGCATTTT
CDR3 protein: CASSLVGRTGGQPQHF

D gene: -
V gene: TRBV2
J gene: TRBJ1-6
CDR3 DNA: TGTGCCACGTCGCGTGACTCGACGTCACCCCTCCACTTT
CDR3 protein: CATSRDSTSPLHF